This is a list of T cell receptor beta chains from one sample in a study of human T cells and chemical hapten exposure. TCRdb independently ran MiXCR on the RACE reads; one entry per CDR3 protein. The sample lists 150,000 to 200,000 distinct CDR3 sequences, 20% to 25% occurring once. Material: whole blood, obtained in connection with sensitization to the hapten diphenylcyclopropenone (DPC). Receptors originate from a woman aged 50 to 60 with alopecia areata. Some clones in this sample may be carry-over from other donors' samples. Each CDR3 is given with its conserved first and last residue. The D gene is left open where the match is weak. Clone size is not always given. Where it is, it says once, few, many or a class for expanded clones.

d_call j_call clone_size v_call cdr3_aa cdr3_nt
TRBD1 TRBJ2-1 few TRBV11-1 CASSPGQVNEQFF TGTGCCAGCAGCCCGGGACAGGTCAATGAGCAGTTCTTC
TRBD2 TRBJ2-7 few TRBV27 CASSPGTSGTYEQYF TGTGCCAGCAGTCCAGGGACTAGCGGGACCTACGAGCAGTACTTC
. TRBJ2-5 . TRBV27 CASSPDRETQYF TGTGCCAGCAGTCCCGACAGAGAGACCCAGTACTTC
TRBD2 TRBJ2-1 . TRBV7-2 CASSKLAVTYNEQFF TGTGCCAGCAGCAAACTAGCGGTTACCTACAATGAGCAGTTCTTC
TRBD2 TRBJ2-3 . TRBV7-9 CASSRTSGGKDTQYF TGTGCCAGCAGCCGCACTAGCGGTGGGAAAGATACGCAGTATTTT
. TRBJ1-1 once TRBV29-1 CSGAQGLNTEAFF TGCAGCGGCGCCCAGGGCCTGAACACTGAAGCTTTCTTT
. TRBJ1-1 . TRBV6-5 CASSYWDGTEAFF TGTGCCAGCAGTTACTGGGACGGCACTGAAGCTTTCTTT
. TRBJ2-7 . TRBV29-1 CSVASNEQYF TGCAGCGTTGCTAGCAACGAGCAGTACTTC
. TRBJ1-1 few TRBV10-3 CAISEGLTAFF TGTGCCATCAGTGAGGGGTTGACGGCTTTCTTT
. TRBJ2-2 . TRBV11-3 CASSSWGGDTGELFF TGTGCCAGCAGCTCTTGGGGCGGGGACACCGGGGAGCTGTTTTTT
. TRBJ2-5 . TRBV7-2 CASSLQPAPETQYF TGTGCCAGCAGCTTACAACCCGCGCCAGAGACCCAGTACTTC
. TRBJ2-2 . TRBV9 CASSVGDPYGAGELFF TGTGCCAGCAGCGTAGGGGACCCCTATGGTGCCGGGGAGCTGTTTTTT
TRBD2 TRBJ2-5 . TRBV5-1 CASSLGSGEETQYF TGCGCCAGCAGCTTGGGTAGCGGGGAAGAGACCCAGTACTTC
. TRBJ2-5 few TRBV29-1 CSVPPEAETQYF TGCAGCGTTCCACCCGAAGCAGAGACCCAGTACTTC
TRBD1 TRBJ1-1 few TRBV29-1 CSVGSGTGNTEAFF TGCAGCGTCGGATCCGGGACAGGGAACACTGAAGCTTTCTTT
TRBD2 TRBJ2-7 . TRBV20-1 CSATGTITYEQYF TGCAGTGCAACCGGGACTATAACCTACGAGCAGTACTTC
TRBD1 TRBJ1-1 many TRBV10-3 CAARDRMNTEAFF TGTGCCGCGCGGGACAGGATGAACACTGAAGCTTTCTTT
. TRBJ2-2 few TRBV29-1 CSVEVGTGTNTGELFF TGCAGCGTTGAGGTTGGAACAGGGACGAACACCGGGGAGCTGTTTTTT
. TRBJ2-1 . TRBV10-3 CATEQGFDEQFF TGTGCCACTGAACAGGGTTTCGATGAGCAGTTCTTC
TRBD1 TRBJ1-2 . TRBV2 CASGGQVYGYTF TGTGCCAGCGGCGGACAGGTCTATGGCTACACCTTC
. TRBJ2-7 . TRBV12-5 CASGFSTASVTYEQYF TGTGCTAGTGGTTTTTCAACAGCCTCGGTGACCTACGAGCAGTACTTC
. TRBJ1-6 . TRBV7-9 CASSFNDSPLHF TGTGCCAGCAGCTTTAACGATTCACCCCTCCACTTT
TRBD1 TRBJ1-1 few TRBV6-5 CASSQGQANTEAFF TGTGCCAGCAGCCAGGGACAGGCGAACACTGAAGCTTTCTTT
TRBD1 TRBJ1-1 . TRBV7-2 CASSTDRGALQAFF TGTGCCAGCAGCACGGACAGGGGCGCTCTTCAAGCTTTCTTT
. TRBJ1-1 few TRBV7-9 CALEGISMNTEAFF TGTGCCTTGGAGGGGATCTCCATGAACACTGAAGCTTTCTTT
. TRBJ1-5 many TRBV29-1 CSVGGGDNQPQHF TGCAGCGTTGGAGGGGGGGACAATCAGCCCCAGCATTTT
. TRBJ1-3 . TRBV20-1 CSASGGLENTIYF TGCAGTGCTAGTGGGGGGCTCGAAAACACCATATATTTT
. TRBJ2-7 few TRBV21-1 CASSKMPVLMSYEQYF TGTGCCAGCAGCAAAATGCCGGTACTCATGTCCTACGAGCAGTACTTC
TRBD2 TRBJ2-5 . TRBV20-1 CSARVAGGEETQYF TGCAGTGCTAGAGTGGCGGGAGGGGAAGAGACCCAGTACTTC
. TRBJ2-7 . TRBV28 CASSSWSYEQYF TGTGCCAGCAGTTCGTGGTCCTACGAGCAGTACTTC
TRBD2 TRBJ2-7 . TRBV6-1 CASSSASRTSIVYEQYF TGTGCCAGCAGCTCAGCCTCGCGGACTAGCATCGTCTACGAGCAGTACTTC
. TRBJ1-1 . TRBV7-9 CASSSSGRGDTEAFF TGTGCCAGCTCGTCTTCCGGGAGGGGGGACACTGAAGCTTTCTTT
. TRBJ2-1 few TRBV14 CASSQDNPDVSSYNEQFF TGTGCCAGCAGCCAAGATAATCCCGACGTAAGCTCCTACAATGAGCAGTTCTTC
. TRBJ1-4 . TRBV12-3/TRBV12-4 CASSLVGEKLFF TGTGCCAGCAGTTTAGTTGGTGAAAAACTGTTTTTT
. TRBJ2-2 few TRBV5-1 CASSLLISSNTGELFF TGCGCCAGCAGCTTGTTAATTTCCTCGAACACCGGGGAGCTGTTTTTT
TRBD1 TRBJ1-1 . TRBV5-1 CASSFPGQRNTEAFF TGCGCCAGCAGCTTTCCGGGACAGAGGAACACTGAAGCTTTCTTT
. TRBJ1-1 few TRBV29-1 CSVEGRGGTEAFF TGCAGCGTTGAAGGGAGGGGGGGGACTGAAGCTTTCTTT
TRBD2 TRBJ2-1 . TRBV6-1 CASSEASSGFGEQFF TGTGCCAGCAGTGAAGCTTCTAGCGGATTCGGGGAGCAGTTCTTC
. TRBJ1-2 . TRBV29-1 CSVEGPWGYTF TGCAGCGTTGAAGGCCCTTGGGGCTACACCTTC
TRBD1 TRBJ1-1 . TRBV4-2 CASSQDTGGWTEAFF TGTGCCAGCAGCCAAGACACAGGGGGATGGACTGAAGCTTTCTTT
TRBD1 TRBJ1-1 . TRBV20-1 CSARVGTGYTEAFF TGCAGTGCTAGAGTCGGGACAGGCTATACTGAAGCTTTCTTT
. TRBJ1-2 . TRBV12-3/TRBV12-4 CASSGRTDVGGYTF TGTGCCAGCAGTGGAAGGACAGACGTAGGTGGCTACACCTTC
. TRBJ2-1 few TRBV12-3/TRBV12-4 CASSSTWGDEQFF TGTGCCAGCAGTTCCACTTGGGGTGATGAGCAGTTCTTC
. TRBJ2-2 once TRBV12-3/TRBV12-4 CASSGFGLTTGELFF TGTGCCAGCAGTGGGTTTGGCCTAACGACCGGGGAGCTGTTTTTT
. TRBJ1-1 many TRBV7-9 CASTTTETNTEAFF TGTGCCAGCACTACTACAGAGACGAACACTGAAGCTTTCTTT